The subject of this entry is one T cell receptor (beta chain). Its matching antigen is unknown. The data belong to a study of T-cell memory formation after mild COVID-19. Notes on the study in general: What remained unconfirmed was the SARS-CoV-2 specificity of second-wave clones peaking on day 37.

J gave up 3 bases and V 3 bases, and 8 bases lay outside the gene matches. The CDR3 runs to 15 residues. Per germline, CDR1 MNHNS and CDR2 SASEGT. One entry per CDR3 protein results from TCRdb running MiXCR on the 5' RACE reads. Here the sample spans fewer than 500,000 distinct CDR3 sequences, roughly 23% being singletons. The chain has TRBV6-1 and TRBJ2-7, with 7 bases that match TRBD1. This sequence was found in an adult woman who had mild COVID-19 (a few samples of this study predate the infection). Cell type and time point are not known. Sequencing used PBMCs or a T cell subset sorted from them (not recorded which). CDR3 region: CASSDPGGPDYEQYF. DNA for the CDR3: TGTGCCAGCAGTGACCCAGGGGGACCGGACTACGAGCAGTACTTC.